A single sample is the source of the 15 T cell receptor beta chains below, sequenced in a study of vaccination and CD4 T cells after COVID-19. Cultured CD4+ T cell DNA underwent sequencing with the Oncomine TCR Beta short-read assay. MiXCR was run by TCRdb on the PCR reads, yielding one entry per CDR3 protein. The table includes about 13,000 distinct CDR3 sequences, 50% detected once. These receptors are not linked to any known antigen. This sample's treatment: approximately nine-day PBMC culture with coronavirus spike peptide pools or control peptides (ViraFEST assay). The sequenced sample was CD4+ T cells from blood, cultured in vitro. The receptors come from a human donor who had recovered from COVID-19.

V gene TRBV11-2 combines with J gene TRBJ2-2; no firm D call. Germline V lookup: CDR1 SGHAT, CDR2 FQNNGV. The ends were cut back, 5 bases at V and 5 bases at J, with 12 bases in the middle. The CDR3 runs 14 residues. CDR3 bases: TGTGCCAGCAGCCCTTCTCGGCAGACCGGGGAGCTGTTTTTT. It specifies CASSPSRQTGELFF.

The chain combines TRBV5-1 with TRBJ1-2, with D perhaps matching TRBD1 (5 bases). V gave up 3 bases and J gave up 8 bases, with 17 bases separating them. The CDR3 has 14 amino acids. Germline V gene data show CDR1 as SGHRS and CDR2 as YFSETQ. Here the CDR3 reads CASSWGSGTVGYTF. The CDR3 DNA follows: TGCGCCAGCAGCTGGGGCTCCGGGACGGTCGGCTACACCTTC.

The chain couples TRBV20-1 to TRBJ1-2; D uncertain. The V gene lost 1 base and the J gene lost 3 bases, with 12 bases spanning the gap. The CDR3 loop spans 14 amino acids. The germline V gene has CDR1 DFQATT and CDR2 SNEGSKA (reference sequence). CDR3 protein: CSARVARTYYGYTF. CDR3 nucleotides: TGCAGTGCTAGAGTAGCGAGAACCTACTATGGCTACACCTTC.

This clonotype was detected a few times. CDR3 region: CASRLDRPTDTQYF. Written as DNA, the CDR3 is TGTGCCAGCAGATTGGACAGACCCACAGATACGCAGTATTTT. This chain uses TRBV27 with TRBJ2-3, with D possibly matching TRBD1 (6 bases). The CDR3 has 14 amino acids. Trimming removed 6 bases from V and 2 bases from J, with 12 bases in between. The germline V gene encodes CDR1 MNHEY and CDR2 SMNVEV (reference sequence).

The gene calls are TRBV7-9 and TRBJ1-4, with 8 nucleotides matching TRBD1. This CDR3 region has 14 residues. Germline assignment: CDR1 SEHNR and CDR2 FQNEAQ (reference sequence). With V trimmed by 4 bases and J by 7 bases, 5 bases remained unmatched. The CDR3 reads CASSSGQGGEKLFF. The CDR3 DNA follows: TGTGCCAGCAGCTCCGGACAGGGAGGTGAAAAACTGTTTTTT.

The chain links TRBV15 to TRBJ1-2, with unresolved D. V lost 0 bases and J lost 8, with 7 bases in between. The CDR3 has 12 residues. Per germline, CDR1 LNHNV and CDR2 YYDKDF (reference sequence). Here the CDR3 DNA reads TGTGCCACCAGCAGAGAGGGTTCGGGCTACACCTTC. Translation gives CATSREGSGYTF.

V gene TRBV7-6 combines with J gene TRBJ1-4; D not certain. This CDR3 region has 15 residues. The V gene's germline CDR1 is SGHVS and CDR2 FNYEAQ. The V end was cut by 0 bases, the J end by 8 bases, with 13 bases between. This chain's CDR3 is CASSLAAGNGEKLFF. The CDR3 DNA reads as TGTGCCAGCAGCTTAGCTGCGGGTAATGGCGAAAAACTGTTTTTT. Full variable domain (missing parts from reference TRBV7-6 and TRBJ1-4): GAGVSQSPRYKVTKRGQDVALRCDPISGHVSLYWYRQALGQGPEFLTYFNYEAQQDKSGLPNDRFSAERPEGSISTLTIQRTEQRDSAMYRCASSLAAGNGEKLFFGSGTQLSVL.

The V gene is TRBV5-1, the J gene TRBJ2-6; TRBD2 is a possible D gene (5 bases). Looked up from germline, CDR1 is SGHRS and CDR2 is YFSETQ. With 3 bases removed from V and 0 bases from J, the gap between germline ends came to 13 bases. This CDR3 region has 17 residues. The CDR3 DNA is TGCGCCAGCAGCTCCGGGCTGGACTTCTCTGGGGCCAACGTCCTGACTTTC. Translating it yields CASSSGLDFSGANVLTF.

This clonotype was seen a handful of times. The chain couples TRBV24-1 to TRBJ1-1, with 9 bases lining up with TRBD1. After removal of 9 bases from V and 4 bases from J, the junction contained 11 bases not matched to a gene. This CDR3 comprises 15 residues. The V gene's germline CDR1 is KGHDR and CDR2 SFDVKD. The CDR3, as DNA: TGTGCCACCCAAACCGGACAGGGGCGAGGCACTGAAGCTTTCTTT. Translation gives CATQTGQGRGTEAFF.

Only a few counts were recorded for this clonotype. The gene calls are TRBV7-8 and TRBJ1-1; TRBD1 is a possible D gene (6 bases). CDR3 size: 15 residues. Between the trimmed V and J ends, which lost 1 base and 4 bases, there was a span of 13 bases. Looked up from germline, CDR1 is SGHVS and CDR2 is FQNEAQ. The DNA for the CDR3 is TGTGCCAGCAGCTTAGGGGAGGGGGTCGGCACTGAAGCTTTCTTT. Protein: CASSLGEGVGTEAFF.

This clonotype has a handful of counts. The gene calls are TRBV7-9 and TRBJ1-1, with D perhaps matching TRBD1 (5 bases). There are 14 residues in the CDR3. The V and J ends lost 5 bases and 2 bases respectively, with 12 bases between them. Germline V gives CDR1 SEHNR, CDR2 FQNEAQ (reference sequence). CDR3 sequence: CASSHRDDNTEAFF. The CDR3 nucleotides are TGTGCCAGCAGCCACCGGGACGACAACACTGAAGCTTTCTTT.

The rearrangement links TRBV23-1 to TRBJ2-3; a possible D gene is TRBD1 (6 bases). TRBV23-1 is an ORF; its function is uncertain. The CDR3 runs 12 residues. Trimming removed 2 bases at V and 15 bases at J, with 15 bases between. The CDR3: CASSQDRSFQYF. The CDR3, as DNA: TGCGCCAGCAGTCAAGACAGGTCGTTCCAATATTTT.

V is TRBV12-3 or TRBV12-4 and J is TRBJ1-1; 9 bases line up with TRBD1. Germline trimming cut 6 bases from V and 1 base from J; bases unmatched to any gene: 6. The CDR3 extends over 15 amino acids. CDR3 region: CASSIGTGWNTEAFF. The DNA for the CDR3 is TGTGCCAGCAGCATCGGGACAGGGTGGAACACTGAAGCTTTCTTT.

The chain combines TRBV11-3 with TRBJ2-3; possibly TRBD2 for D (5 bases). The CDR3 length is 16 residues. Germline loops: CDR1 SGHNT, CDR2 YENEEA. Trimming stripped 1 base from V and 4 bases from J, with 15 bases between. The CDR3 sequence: CASSLVKAGSSDTQYF. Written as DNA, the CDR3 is TGTGCCAGCAGCTTAGTCAAGGCGGGCAGCTCAGATACGCAGTATTTT. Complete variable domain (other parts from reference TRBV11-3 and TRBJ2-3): EAGVVQSPRYKIIEKKQPVAFWCNPISGHNTLYWYLQNLGQGPELLIRYENEEAVDDSQLPKDRFSAERLKGVDSTLKIQPAELGDSAVYLCASSLVKAGSSDTQYFGPGTRLTVL.

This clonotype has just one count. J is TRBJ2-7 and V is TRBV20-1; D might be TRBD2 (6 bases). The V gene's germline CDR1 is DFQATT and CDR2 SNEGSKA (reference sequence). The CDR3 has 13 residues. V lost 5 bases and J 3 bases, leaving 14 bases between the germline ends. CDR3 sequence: CSAYRPGVYEQYF. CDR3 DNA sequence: TGCAGTGCTTATCGACCGGGGGTCTACGAGCAGTACTTC.